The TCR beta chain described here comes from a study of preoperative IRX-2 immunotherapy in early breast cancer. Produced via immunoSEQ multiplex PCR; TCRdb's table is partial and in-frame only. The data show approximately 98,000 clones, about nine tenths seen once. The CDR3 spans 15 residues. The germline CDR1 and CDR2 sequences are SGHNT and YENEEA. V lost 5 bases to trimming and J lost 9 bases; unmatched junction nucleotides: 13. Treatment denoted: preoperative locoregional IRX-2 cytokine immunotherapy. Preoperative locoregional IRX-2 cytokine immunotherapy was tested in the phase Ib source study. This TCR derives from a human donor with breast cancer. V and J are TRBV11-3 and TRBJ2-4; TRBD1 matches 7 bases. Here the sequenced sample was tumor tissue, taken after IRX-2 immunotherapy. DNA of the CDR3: TGTGCCAGCAGCCGCGATCCGGGACAGAGGGGCATTCAGTACTTC. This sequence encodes CASSRDPGQRGIQYF.